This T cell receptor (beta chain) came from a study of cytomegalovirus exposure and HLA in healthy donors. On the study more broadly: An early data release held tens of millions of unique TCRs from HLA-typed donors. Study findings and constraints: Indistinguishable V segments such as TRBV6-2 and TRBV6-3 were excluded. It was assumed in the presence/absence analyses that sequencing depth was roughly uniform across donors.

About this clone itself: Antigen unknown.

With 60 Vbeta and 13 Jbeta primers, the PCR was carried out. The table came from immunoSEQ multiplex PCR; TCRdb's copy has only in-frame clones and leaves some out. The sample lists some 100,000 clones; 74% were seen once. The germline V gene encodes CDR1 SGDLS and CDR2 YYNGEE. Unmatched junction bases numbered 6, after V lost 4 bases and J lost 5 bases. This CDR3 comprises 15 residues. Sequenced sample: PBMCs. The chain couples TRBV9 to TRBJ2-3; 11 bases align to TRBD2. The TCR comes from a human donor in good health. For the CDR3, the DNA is TGTGCCAGCAGCCTAGCGGGAGGCACTCTAGATACGCAGTATTTT. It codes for CASSLAGGTLDTQYF.